This T cell receptor beta chain was recorded in a study of identical twins (dated by TCRdb to 2016 to 2017). For context, the study as a whole: The study deep-sequenced TCR alpha and beta repertoires from monozygotic twins, unrelated adults of various ages and cord blood to test whether fetal clonotypes persist. To rule out contamination, replicate twin experiments were performed at different times with different library preparation protocols.

Results the study describes overall, beyond this receptor: Invariant T cells such as MAIT and iNKT could partly confound zero-insertion analyses, though diverse VJ usage argued against this for most clonotypes. Out-of-frame TCR alpha sequences shared between twins showed an excess of low generation-probability sequences compared with coincidental sharing between unrelated individuals. In monozygotic twins, out-of-frame TCR alpha sharing was systematically underestimated by recombination models, although the models agreed with sharing between unrelated individuals. Abundant cord blood beta clonotypes carried fewer insertions; young adult naive repertoires showed a weaker similar trend, while memory repertoires showed none. Because the same donors could not be followed over many years, the conclusions relied on cross-sectional statistical analysis. Excess twin sharing in beta out-of-frame sequences was weaker because fewer shared sequences lowered the signal-to-noise ratio.

Every donor in the study was a healthy Caucasian. The twin cohort consisted of three pairs of female monozygotic twins, all aged about 18 to 30 years. Positive isolation kits from Invitrogen were used to isolate CD4+ and CD8+ T cell populations. Preparation of the library involved 5' RACE. Instrument on record: Illumina HiSeq 2000. A universal primer binding site was added through template switching, and the final cDNA carried a unique molecular identifier so that TCR cDNA molecules could be counted accurately. Specific primers in the conserved constant-segment region were used to synthesize first-strand cDNA for the TCR alpha and beta chains. Each cDNA library was double barcoded, with a SMART-Mk sample barcode plus Illumina barcodes, to control for contamination. TruSeq adapter sequences along with Illumina sample barcodes were introduced in two successive PCR steps. The Illumina HiSeq platform was used with custom primers to sequence TCR alpha and beta cDNA libraries. The authors' pipeline ran thus. MiGEC was used to process raw reads and extract unique molecular identifiers, and MiXCR was used to find CDR3 positions. Recombination models were inferred per individual with the repgenHMM and IGoR tools using an EM algorithm. The analysis of shared clonotypes was done with the tcR package in R, with sharing normalized by the product of cloneset sizes. To study raw recombination without the effects of thymic and clonal selection, out-of-frame nonproductive sequences were analyzed. TCRdb reran the public reads through fastp at Q25 and MiXCR, keeping productive beta chains. Identical CDR3 protein sequences are pooled into one entry, listed with their most common genes and DNA. The V and J calls shown here were made by TCRdb, not taken from the authors' results. Across this sample there are some 320,000 distinct CDR3 sequences, with 9% to 15% seen only once. Approximately 7.9% of the sample goes to the ten largest clones.

The CDR1 and CDR2 encoded by the germline V gene (reference sequence) are SEHNR and FQNEAQ. The CDR3 measures 15 amino acids from cysteine to phenylalanine. Left in the record is the CDR3 DNA by itself, 45 bases read in frame from the first base. Trimming takes 1 base from V and 7 bases from J, and the germline ends sit 11 bases apart. This clonotype was seen ten or more times. There is no known antigen for this receptor. Qualities for individual bases were not recorded, and no much larger clone is one base off. The same sample was also studied in work on yellow fever vaccine responses in identical twins. In that second paper, the authors write: According to the authors, the vaccine-induced T cell response in identical twins seemed to be partly convergent and partly specific to each individual. Focusing on identical twins, the study followed the T cell clones that responded to the vaccine, and did so with precision.

This TCR came from a young woman in good health. The V and J genes are TRBV7-9 and TRBJ1-6; perhaps TRBD1 is the D gene, with 6 bases matching. Material: CD8+ T cells sorted from blood. The CDR3 in this case is CASSLGAGANSPLHF. The sequenced DNA is TGTGCCAGCAGCTTAGGGGCAGGGGCGAATTCACCCCTCCACTTT.